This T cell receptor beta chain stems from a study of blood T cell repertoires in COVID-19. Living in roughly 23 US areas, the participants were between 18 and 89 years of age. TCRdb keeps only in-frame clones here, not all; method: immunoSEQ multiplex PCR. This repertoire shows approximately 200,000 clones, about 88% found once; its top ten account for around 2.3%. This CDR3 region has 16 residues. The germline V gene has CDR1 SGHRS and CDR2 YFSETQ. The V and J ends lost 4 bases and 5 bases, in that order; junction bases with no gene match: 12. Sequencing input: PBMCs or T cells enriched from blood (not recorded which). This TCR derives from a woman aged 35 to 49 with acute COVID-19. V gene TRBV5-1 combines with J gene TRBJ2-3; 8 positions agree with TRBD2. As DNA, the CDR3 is TGCGCCAGCAGCCTCCGTAGCGGGAACCTCAGAGATACGCAGTATTTT. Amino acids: CASSLRSGNLRDTQYF.